This T cell receptor (beta chain) originates from a study of blood T cells in healthy people across ages. Drawn from each donor were ten milliliters of peripheral blood. The CDR3 totals 15 residues. Looked up from germline, CDR1 is WSHSY and CDR2 is SAAADI. V was clipped by 3 bases and J by 4 bases; unmatched bases: 5. It was with a sample-barcoded 5' primer and a J-beta primer mix that a second PCR of about 7 to 12 cycles was run. Via MiXCR, TCRdb re-called the 5' RACE reads, giving one row per CDR3 protein. The table has hundreds of thousands of distinct CDR3 sequences, roughly a quarter seen once. This clonotype was seen a handful of times. The same sample was also studied in work on T cells of mothers and their children.

V is TRBV10-2 and J is TRBJ2-5; 10 nucleotides align to TRBD2. The sequence derives from a boy aged 2 to 10 in good health. The specimen sequenced was blood. The CDR3 sequence: CASSEESSGGETQYF. The CDR3 DNA sequence: TGCGCCAGCAGTGAAGAGTCTAGCGGGGGAGAGACCCAGTACTTC.